A single sample is the source of the 16 T cell receptor beta chains below, sequenced in a study of Ad26.COV2.S vaccination and SARS-CoV-2 variants. The data were produced by immunoSEQ multiplex PCR, yet TCRdb's version contains in-frame clones alone and is incomplete. Of 380,000 or so clones listed, about four fifths are singletons. Treatment here: around 19 received Ad26.COV2.S at low or high dose, single or two shots; five or six received placebo; per-sample allocation not given. Specimens were obtained on day 63 following the first vaccine or placebo injection. The sample in question was peripheral blood, obtained in a trial of Ad26.COV2.S vaccine versus placebo. These receptors came from a person between 18 and 65 years old who received the Ad26.COV2.S COVID-19 vaccine or a placebo.

The gene calls are TRBV7-2 and TRBJ1-2; D is unclear. In germline, CDR1 is SGHTA, CDR2 FQGNSA. The CDR3 has 12 amino acids. The V and J ends lost 5 bases and 8 bases respectively, with 12 bases between them. In DNA form, the CDR3 reads TGTGCCAGCAGCCTAAGTGGTTGGGGCTACACCTTC. Translating it yields CASSLSGWGYTF.

The table lists this clone with a few counts. The CDR3 loop reads CATRAGYQEKLFF. CDR3 in DNA: TGTGCCACCAGGGCAGGGTATCAGGAAAAACTGTTTTTT. The V and J genes are TRBV15 and TRBJ1-4; a possible D gene is TRBD1 (5 bases). CDR1 LNHNV and CDR2 YYDKDF come from the germline V gene (reference sequence). Trimming took 6 bases from V and 8 from J, leaving 13 bases between them. The CDR3 is made up of 13 amino acids.

V is TRBV29-1 and J is TRBJ1-2; 7 bases map to TRBD1. This CDR3 is 13 amino acids long. The junction had 10 bases not matched to a gene; V was cut back by 6 bases and J by 6 bases. From germline, CDR1 is SQVTM and CDR2 ANQGSEA. Here the CDR3 DNA reads TGCAGCGTCGGACCCCAGGGGGGTAATGGCTACACCTTC. Translating gives CSVGPQGGNGYTF.

V gene TRBV7-8 combines with J gene TRBJ2-5; 9 bases match TRBD2. Germline V lookup: CDR1 SGHVS, CDR2 FQNEAQ. This CDR3 has 14 residues. After removal of 6 bases from V and 5 bases from J, the junction contained 7 bases not matched to a gene. CDR3 region: CASRQRGAGETQYF. The CDR3 DNA reads TGTGCCAGCAGACAGCGGGGGGCGGGGGAGACCCAGTACTTC.

The chain couples TRBV24-1 to TRBJ2-7; the D gene is possibly TRBD2 (6 bases). This CDR3 is built from 14 residues. Germline lookup yields CDR1 KGHDR and CDR2 SFDVKD. Trimming removed 8 bases at V and 3 bases at J, with 16 bases between. The CDR3 reads CATILRDSRYEQYF. CDR3 DNA sequence: TGTGCCACCATTCTCCGGGACTCCCGCTACGAGCAGTACTTC.

The chain has TRBV12-3 or TRBV12-4 and TRBJ2-7, with D perhaps being TRBD1 or TRBD2 (5 bases each). The CDR3 length is 12 residues. V shed 6 bases and J shed 4 bases, with 10 bases lying between them. DNA of the CDR3: TGTGCCAGCAGCAGGTGGGGGTACGAGCAGTACTTC. Its translation: CASSRWGYEQYF.

The chain recombines TRBV7-8 with TRBJ1-1; TRBD1 matches 7 bases. After removal of 3 bases from V and 11 bases from J, the junction contained 3 bases not matched to a gene. The CDR3 is 11 residues long. Germline V gives CDR1 SGHVS, CDR2 FQNEAQ. Written as DNA, the CDR3 is TGTGCCAGCAGCTTTAAGGGGGCGGCTTTCTTT. Residues: CASSFKGAAFF.

This clone has a single count. This chain connects TRBV4-2 to TRBJ2-3; D is undetermined. The CDR3 is made up of 16 amino acids. V was clipped by 1 base and J by 2 bases, with 13 bases between them. The V gene's germline CDR1 is LGHNA and CDR2 YNFKEQ. In nucleotides, the CDR3 is TGTGCCAGCAGCCAAGGGGGAAGGGAACCCACAGATACGCAGTATTTT. Amino acid sequence: CASSQGGREPTDTQYF.

The V gene is TRBV7-2, the J gene TRBJ2-7, with 8 nucleotides matching TRBD2. The germline CDR1 and CDR2 sequences are SGHTA and FQGNSA. The CDR3 length is 16 residues. The junction had 6 bases not matched to a gene; V was cut back by 1 base and J by 1 base. The CDR3, as DNA: TGTGCCAGCAGCTTAGTTGCGGGGGGAGATTCCTACGAGCAGTACTTC. Protein sequence: CASSLVAGGDSYEQYF.

V is TRBV2 and J is TRBJ2-3; perhaps TRBD2 as D (5 bases). Trimming left V 6 bases short and J 11 bases short, with 18 bases between. CDR1 SNHLY and CDR2 FYNNEI come from the germline V gene. The CDR3 runs 13 residues. CDR3 loop: CASRFSGVREQYF. In DNA, the CDR3 is TGTGCCAGCAGATTCTCCGGGGTGAGAGAGCAGTATTTT.

The genes are TRBV5-6 and TRBJ2-7; D is possibly TRBD2 (6 bases). This CDR3 comprises 13 residues. Per germline, CDR1 SGHDT and CDR2 YYEEEE. Trimming pared 5 bases from V and 2 bases from J, leaving 11 bases between. In nucleotides, the CDR3 is TGTGCCAGCAGTGGCGGGACCACCTACGAGCAGTACTTC. Its translation: CASSGGTTYEQYF.

This chain links TRBV7-2 with TRBJ1-1; 9 bases map to TRBD1. The CDR3 is 13 residues long. Germline values: CDR1 SGHTA, CDR2 FQGNSA. Trimming removed 4 bases from V and 6 bases from J; junction bases left unmatched: 3. The CDR3 here is CASSYTGGPEAFF. The CDR3 DNA follows: TGTGCCAGCAGCTACACAGGGGGCCCTGAAGCTTTCTTT.

This clone was observed once. The chain has TRBV5-1 and TRBJ1-1; D is ambiguous. V gave up 4 bases and J gave up 3 bases, with 13 bases separating them. The germline CDR1 and CDR2 sequences are SGHRS and YFSETQ. The CDR3 consists of 14 residues. CDR3 residues: CASSPTVVHTEAFF. For the CDR3, the DNA is TGCGCCAGCAGCCCTACCGTGGTTCACACTGAAGCTTTCTTT.

V is TRBV11-3 and J is TRBJ2-1; D may be TRBD1 or TRBD2 (6 bases each). V was cut by 3 bases and J by 6 bases, with 18 bases left in between. The germline V gene encodes CDR1 SGHNT and CDR2 YENEEA. CDR3 size: 16 residues. The DNA of the CDR3 is TGTGCCAGCAGCTTCAGGGCGGGGAGAGGGGGCAATGAGCAGTTCTTC. It encodes CASSFRAGRGGNEQFF.

The gene calls are TRBV28 and TRBJ2-2; TRBD1 agrees at 10 bases. Germline CDR1 and CDR2: MDHEN and SYDVKM. The CDR3 is made up of 14 amino acids. The junction had 2 bases not matched to a gene; V was cut back by 4 bases and J by 6 bases. CDR3 bases: TGTGCCAGCAGTTCCGGGACAGGGGCCGGGGAGCTGTTTTTT. Amino acid sequence: CASSSGTGAGELFF.

A single count supports this clone. This chain joins TRBV6-5 and TRBJ1-1; D may be TRBD1 (6 bases). Germline CDR1 reads MNHEY; CDR2 reads SVGAGI. The CDR3 is made up of 13 amino acids. V was clipped by 2 bases and J by 6 bases, with 10 bases between them. The CDR3 spells CASSYEGVSEAFF. As DNA, the CDR3 is TGTGCCAGCAGTTACGAGGGGGTGTCTGAAGCTTTCTTT.